The sample holds many counts of the clone carrying this TCR beta chain. Library construction for TCR beta used iRepertoire HTBI primers and Arm-PCR of CDR3 regions. TCRdb used MiXCR to reprocess the multiplex PCR reads, holding one entry per CDR3 protein. In the table there are fewer than 550,000 distinct CDR3 sequences, roughly 15% of which are singletons. This CDR3 contains 15 residues. In germline, CDR1 is SNHLY, CDR2 FYNNEI. Trimming took off 3 bases at V and 1 base at J, with 10 bases between the two ends. The data are from a study of regulatory T cells in long-lasting Graves disease. The time point: newly diagnosed GD, antithyroid drugs for less than 3 months. Making the TCR library involved RNA that had been extracted from PBMCs. These data also formed part of another study, on T cells in Graves' hyperthyroidism and ophthalmopathy.

The TCR sequence derives from a woman in her forties or fifties with Graves disease. The rearrangement joins TRBV2 to TRBJ2-4; tentative D call: TRBD1 (5 bases). The sequenced sample was peripheral blood mononuclear cells (PBMCs), obtained at new diagnosis, from a patient treated with antithyroid drugs. In nucleotides, the CDR3 is TGTGCCAGCAGTGAGGACATAAACGCCAAAAACATTCAGTACTTC. It codes for CASSEDINAKNIQYF. Using reference TRBV2 and TRBJ2-4 for the parts outside the CDR3, the full variable domain is EPEVTQTPSHQVTQMGQEVILRCVPISNHLYFYWYRQILGQKVEFLVSFYNNEISEKSEIFDDQFSVERPDGSNFTLKIRSTKLEDSAMYFCASSEDINAKNIQYFGAGTRLSVL.